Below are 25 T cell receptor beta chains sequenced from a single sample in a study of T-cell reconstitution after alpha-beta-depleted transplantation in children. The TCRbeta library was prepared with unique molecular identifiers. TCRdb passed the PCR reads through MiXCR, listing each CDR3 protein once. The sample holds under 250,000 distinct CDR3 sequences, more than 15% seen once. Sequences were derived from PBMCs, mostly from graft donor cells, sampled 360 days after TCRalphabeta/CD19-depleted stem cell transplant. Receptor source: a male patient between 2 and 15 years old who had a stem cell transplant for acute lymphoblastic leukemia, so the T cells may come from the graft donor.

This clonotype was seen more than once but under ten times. The CDR3, as DNA: TGTGCCAGCAGCGATCGACAGGGGATGGGCCAAGAGACCCAGTACTTC. Encoded protein: CASSDRQGMGQETQYF. The gene calls are TRBV7-2 and TRBJ2-5; 8 bases align to TRBD1. The V gene end was trimmed by 5 bases and the J gene end by 1 base; junction bases not matched to a gene: 9. There are 16 residues in the CDR3. Germline V lookup: CDR1 SGHTA, CDR2 FQGNSA.

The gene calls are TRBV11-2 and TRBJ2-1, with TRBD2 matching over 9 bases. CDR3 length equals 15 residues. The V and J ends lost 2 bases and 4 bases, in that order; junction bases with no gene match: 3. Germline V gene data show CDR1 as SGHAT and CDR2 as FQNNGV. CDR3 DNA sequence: TGTGCCAGCAGCTTATCGACTAGCGGATACAATGAGCAGTTCTTC. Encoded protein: CASSLSTSGYNEQFF.

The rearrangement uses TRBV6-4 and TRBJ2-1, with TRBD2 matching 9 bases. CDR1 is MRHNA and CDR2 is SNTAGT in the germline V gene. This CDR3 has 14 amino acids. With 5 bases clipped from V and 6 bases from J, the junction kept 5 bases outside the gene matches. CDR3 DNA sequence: TGTGCCAGCAGTCACGGGACTAGCAGCAATGAGCAGTTCTTC. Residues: CASSHGTSSNEQFF.

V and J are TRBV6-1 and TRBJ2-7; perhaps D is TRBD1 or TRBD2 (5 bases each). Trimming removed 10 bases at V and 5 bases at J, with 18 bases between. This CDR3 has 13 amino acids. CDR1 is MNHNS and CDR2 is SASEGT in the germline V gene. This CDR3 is CATRRTRGHEQYF. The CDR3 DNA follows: TGTGCCACCAGAAGAACCCGGGGACACGAGCAGTACTTC.

The CDR3 DNA follows: TGTGCCAGCAGCCTCATACAGGGGGCGACAGTTGGCTACACCTTC. Translating gives CASSLIQGATVGYTF. This sequence joins TRBV12-3 or TRBV12-4 and TRBJ1-2; 9 nucleotides agree with TRBD1. Unmatched junction bases numbered 12, after V lost 6 bases and J lost 7 bases. The CDR3 spans 15 residues.

The CDR3 DNA reads TGTGCCAGCAGCGGGGGGGTTAAAGAGACCCAGTACTTC. Encoded protein: CASSGGVKETQYF. The rearrangement links TRBV28 to TRBJ2-5, with 8 bases matching TRBD2. After removal of 6 bases from V and 3 bases from J, the junction contained 3 bases not matched to a gene. The CDR3 loop spans 13 amino acids. Germline CDR1 is MDHEN and CDR2 is SYDVKM.

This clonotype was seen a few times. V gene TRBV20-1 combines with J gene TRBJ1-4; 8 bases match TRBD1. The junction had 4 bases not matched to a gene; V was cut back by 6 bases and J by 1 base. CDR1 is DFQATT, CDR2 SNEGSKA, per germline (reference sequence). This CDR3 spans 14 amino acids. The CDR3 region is CSAKQGGTNEKLFF. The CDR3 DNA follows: TGCAGTGCCAAACAGGGGGGAACTAATGAAAAACTGTTTTTT.

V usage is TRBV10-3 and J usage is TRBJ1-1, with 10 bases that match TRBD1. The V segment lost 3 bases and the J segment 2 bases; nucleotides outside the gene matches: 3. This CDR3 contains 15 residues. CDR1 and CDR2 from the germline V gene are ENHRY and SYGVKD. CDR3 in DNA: TGTGCCATCAGTGATGGGGACAGGGGAAACACTGAAGCTTTCTTT. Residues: CAISDGDRGNTEAFF.

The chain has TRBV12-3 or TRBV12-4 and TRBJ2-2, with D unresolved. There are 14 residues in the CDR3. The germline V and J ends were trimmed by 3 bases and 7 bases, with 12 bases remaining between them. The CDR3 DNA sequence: TGTGCCAGCAGTTTTCCCCAGGACGTCGGGGAGCTGTTTTTT. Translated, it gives CASSFPQDVGELFF.

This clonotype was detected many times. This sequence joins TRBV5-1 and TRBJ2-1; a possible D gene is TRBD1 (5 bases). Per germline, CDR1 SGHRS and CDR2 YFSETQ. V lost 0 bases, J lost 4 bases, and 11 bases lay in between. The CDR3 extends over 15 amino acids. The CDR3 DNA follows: TGCGCCAGCAGCTTGGACAGGATAAGGTACAATGAGCAGTTCTTC. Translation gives CASSLDRIRYNEQFF.

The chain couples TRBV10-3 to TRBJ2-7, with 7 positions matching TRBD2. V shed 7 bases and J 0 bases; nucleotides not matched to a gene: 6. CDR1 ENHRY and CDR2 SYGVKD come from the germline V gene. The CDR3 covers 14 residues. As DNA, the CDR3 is TGTGCCATCACTAGCGGTAGTAGCTCCTACGAGCAGTACTTC. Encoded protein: CAITSGSSSYEQYF.

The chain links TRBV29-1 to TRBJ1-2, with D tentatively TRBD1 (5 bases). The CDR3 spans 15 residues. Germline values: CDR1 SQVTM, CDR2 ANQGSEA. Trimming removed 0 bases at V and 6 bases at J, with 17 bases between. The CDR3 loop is CSVEDLMGVLDGYTF. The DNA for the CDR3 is TGCAGCGTTGAAGATCTTATGGGGGTGCTGGATGGCTACACCTTC.

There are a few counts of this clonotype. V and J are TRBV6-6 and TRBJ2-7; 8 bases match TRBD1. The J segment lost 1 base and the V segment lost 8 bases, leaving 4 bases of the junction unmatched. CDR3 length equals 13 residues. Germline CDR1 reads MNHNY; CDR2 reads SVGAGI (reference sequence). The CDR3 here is CASGQGASYEQYF. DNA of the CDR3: TGTGCCAGCGGTCAGGGGGCGTCCTACGAGCAGTACTTC.

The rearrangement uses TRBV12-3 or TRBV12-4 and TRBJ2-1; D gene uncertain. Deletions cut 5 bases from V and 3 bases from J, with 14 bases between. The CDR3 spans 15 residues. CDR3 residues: CASSPRLFIYNEQFF. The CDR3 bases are TGTGCCAGCAGTCCCCGACTCTTTATCTACAATGAGCAGTTCTTC.

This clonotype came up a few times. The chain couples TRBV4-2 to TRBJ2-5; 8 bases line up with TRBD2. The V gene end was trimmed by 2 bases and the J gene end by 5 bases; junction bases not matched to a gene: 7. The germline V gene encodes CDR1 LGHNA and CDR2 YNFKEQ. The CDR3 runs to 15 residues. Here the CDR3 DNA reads TGTGCCAGCAGCCAACAAGCGGGAGATGGGGAGACCCAGTACTTC. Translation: CASSQQAGDGETQYF.

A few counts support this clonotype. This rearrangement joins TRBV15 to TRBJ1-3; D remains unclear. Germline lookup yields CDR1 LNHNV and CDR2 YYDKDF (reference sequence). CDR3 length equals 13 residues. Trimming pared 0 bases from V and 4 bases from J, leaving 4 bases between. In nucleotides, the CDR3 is TGTGCCACCAGCAGAGATCCCGGAAACACCATATATTTT. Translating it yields CATSRDPGNTIYF.

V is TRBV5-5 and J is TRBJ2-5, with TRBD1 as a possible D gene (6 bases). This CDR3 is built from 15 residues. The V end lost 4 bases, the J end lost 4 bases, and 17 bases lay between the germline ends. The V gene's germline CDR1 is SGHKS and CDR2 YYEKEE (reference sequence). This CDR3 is CASSTLRGVGETQYF. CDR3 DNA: TGTGCCAGCAGCACGCTCAGGGGAGTGGGAGAGACCCAGTACTTC. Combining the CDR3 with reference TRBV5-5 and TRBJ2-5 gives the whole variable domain DAGVTQSPTHLIKTRGQQVTLRCSPISGHKSVSWYQQVLGQGPQFIFQYYEKEERGRGNFPDRFSARQFPNYSSELNVNALLLGDSALYLCASSTLRGVGETQYFGPGTRLLVL.

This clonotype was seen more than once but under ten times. The CDR3 bases are TGTGCCAGCAGCCAAGGGACATGGGGACCCTACGAGCAGTACTTC. It translates to CASSQGTWGPYEQYF. The chain recombines TRBV14 with TRBJ2-7; D is possibly TRBD1 or TRBD2 (5 bases each). Germline loops: CDR1 SGHDN, CDR2 FVKESK. The germline V and J ends were trimmed by 1 base and 2 bases, with 12 bases remaining between them. The CDR3 sequence is 15 residues long.

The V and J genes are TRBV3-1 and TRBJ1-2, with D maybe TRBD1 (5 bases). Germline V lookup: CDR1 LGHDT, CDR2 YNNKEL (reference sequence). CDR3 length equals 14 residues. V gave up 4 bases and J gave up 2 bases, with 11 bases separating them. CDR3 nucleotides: TGTGCCAGCAGCCCCGTAGCAGGGAACTATGGCTACACCTTC. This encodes CASSPVAGNYGYTF.

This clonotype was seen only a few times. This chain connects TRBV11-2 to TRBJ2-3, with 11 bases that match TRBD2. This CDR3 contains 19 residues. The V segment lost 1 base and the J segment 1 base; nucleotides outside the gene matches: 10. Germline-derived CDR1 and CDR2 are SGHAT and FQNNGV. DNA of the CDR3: TGTGCCAGCAGCTTAGGTCGGGGGCTAGCGGGGGGACGCACAGATACGCAGTATTTT. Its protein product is CASSLGRGLAGGRTDTQYF.

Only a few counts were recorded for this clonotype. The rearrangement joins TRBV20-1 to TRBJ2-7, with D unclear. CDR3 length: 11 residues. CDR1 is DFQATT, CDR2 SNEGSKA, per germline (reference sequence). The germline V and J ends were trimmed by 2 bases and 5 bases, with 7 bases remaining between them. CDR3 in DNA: TGCAGTGCTAGAAGCCGGAACGAGCAGTACTTC. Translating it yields CSARSRNEQYF.

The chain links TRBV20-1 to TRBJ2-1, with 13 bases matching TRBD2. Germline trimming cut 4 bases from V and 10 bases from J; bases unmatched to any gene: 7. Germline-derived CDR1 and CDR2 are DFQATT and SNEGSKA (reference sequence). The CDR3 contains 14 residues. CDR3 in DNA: TGCAGTGCTAATGGACTAGCGGGGGCGGAGGAGCAGTTCTTC. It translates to CSANGLAGAEEQFF.

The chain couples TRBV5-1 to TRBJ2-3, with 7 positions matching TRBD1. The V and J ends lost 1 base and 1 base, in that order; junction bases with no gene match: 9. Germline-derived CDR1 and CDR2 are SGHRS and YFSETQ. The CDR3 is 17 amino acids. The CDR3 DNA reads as TGCGCCAGCAGCTTGCTTCAACAGGGGATGGGCACAGATACGCAGTATTTT. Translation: CASSLLQQGMGTDTQYF.

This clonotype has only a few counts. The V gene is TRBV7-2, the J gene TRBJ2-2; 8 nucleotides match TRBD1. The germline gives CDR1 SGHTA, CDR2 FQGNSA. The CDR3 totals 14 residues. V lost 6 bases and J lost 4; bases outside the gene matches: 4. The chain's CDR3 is CASSSGGVTGELFF. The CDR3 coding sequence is TGTGCCAGCAGTTCAGGGGGCGTCACCGGGGAGCTGTTTTTT.

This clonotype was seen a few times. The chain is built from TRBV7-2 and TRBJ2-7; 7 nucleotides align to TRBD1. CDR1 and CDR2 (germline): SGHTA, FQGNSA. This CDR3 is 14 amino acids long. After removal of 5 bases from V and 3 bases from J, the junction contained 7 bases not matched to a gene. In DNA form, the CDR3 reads TGTGCCAGCAGCCCCGGGACAGCGATCTACGAGCAGTACTTC. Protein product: CASSPGTAIYEQYF.